Listed below are T cell receptor beta chains from one sample, sequenced in a study of cytomegalovirus exposure and HLA in healthy donors. Only in-frame clones appear in the TCRdb table, and some are missing; sequencing was by immunoSEQ multiplex PCR. Of 200,000 to 250,000 clones listed, roughly 84% are singletons. The material sequenced was PBMCs. All receptors derive from a woman younger than 30 in good health and CMV-seropositive. Both conserved end residues are part of each CDR3. Fields, in order: clone size, J gene, D gene, V gene, CDR3 DNA, CDR3 protein. The D gene is left open where the match is weak. Some rows mark clone size as missing; the rest say once, few, many or name a class of expanded clone.

>NA|TRBJ2-5|TRBD1|TRBV5-6
TGTGCCAGCAGCCAACAGGGGGCGCAAGGGGGATGGACCCGGCAGTACTTC
CASSQQGAQGGWTRQYF
>NA|TRBJ1-4|NA|TRBV28
TGTGCCAGCAGTTCAGTCAAATCGGGGTCTAATGAAAAACTGTTTTTT
CASSSVKSGSNEKLFF
>NA|TRBJ2-7|NA|TRBV6-5
TGTGCCAGCAGTTTCACAGCCGGTGAGCAGTACTTC
CASSFTAGEQYF
>NA|TRBJ2-1|TRBD2|TRBV4-1
TGCGCCAGCAGCCAAGAAGGGTTAGCGGGAGTTGTAGAGCAGTTCTTC
CASSQEGLAGVVEQFF
>NA|TRBJ2-5|NA|TRBV6-1
TGTGCCAGCAGGGGGGGGCTAGAGACCCAGTACTTC
CASRGGLETQYF
>NA|TRBJ2-1|TRBD1|TRBV27
TGTGCCAGCAGACCGGGACAGATTTACAATGAGCAGTTCTTC
CASRPGQIYNEQFF
>once|TRBJ2-1|TRBD2|TRBV29-1
TGCAGCGCCGGACTAGCGGGAGGCGGTGGGGCCAATGAGCAGTTCTTC
CSAGLAGGGGANEQFF
>NA|TRBJ2-1|TRBD2|TRBV5-1
TGCGCCAGCAGCTTGCTACTAGCGGGAGTGGAGCAGTTCTTC
CASSLLLAGVEQFF
>NA|TRBJ1-1|TRBD1|TRBV28
TGTGCCAGCAGAAGACAGGGGCTGAACACTGAAGCTTTCTTT
CASRRQGLNTEAFF
>NA|TRBJ2-1|TRBD1|TRBV6-1
TGTGCCAGCAGGGAACCGGGGACAGGGGTAAATGAGCAGTTCTTC
CASREPGTGVNEQFF
>NA|TRBJ2-7|NA|TRBV18
TGTGCCAGCTCACCACCGAAGGGGAATTACAGGGTCCGGGAGCAGTACTTC
CASSPPKGNYRVREQYF
>NA|TRBJ1-4|TRBD1|TRBV4-1
TGCGCCAGCAGCCCTACGGGACAGGGCTATAATGAAAAACTGTTTTTT
CASSPTGQGYNEKLFF
>NA|TRBJ2-1|NA|TRBV28
TGTGCCAGCAGTTTATCCGTACAGTTAGTCTCCTACAATGAGCAGTTCTTC
CASSLSVQLVSYNEQFF
>NA|TRBJ2-3|TRBD2|TRBV19
TGTGCCAGTAGGGGGCCGGGAGGGAGCACAGATACGCAGTATTTT
CASRGPGGSTDTQYF
>NA|TRBJ1-5|NA|TRBV30
TGTGCCTGGAGTTCAGGGTTCAATCAGCCCCAGCATTTT
CAWSSGFNQPQHF
>NA|TRBJ1-4|NA|TRBV27
TGTGCCAGCAGTCGCCGGGACACGTTTACTGCAACTAATGAAAAACTGTTTTTT
CASSRRDTFTATNEKLFF
>NA|TRBJ1-3|NA|TRBV4-2
TGTGCCAGCAGCCAAGGGCAGGGGACCTCTGGAAACACCATATATTTT
CASSQGQGTSGNTIYF
>once|TRBJ2-7|NA|TRBV19
TGTGCCAGTAGTTCGGGCAGGGGTATCGAGCAGTACTTC
CASSSGRGIEQYF
>NA|TRBJ1-4|NA|TRBV18
TGTGCCACCTCAACTAATGAAAAACTGTTTTTT
CATSTNEKLFF
>NA|TRBJ1-2|NA|TRBV19
TGTGCCAGTAGTATAGATCCTCGGGATATCTATGGCTACACCTTC
CASSIDPRDIYGYTF
>few|TRBJ2-7|TRBD2|TRBV15
TGTGCCACCAGACATACTAGCGGAAGCTCCTACGAGCAGTACTTC
CATRHTSGSSYEQYF
>NA|TRBJ1-1|NA|TRBV28
TGTGCCATTCTTTCACGGGGGAACACTGAAGCTTTCTTT
CAILSRGNTEAFF
>once|TRBJ2-1|NA|TRBV27
TGTGCCAGCAGTTTATCTTGGGGCGGGAACAATGAGCAGTTCTTC
CASSLSWGGNNEQFF
>many|TRBJ2-3|NA|TRBV30
TGTGCCCGACAGGAGAGCACAGATACGCAGTATTTT
CARQESTDTQYF
>NA|TRBJ2-7|NA|TRBV4-1
TGCGCCAGCGGCGGATACCCGATGTCCTACGAGCAGTACTTC
CASGGYPMSYEQYF
>NA|TRBJ2-1|TRBD2|TRBV27
TGTGCCAGCAGTTCTAGACTAGCGGGAGGGGATGAGCAGTTCTTC
CASSSRLAGGDEQFF
>NA|TRBJ1-1|TRBD1|TRBV27
TGTGCCAGCAGCCGGGACAGGGACCCCCTGAACACTGAAGCTTTCTTT
CASSRDRDPLNTEAFF
>NA|TRBJ2-3|TRBD1|TRBV11-3
TGTGCCAGCAGCGACGGGACAGCGGATACGCAGTATTTT
CASSDGTADTQYF
>NA|TRBJ1-5|TRBD1|TRBV6-1
TGTGCCAGCAGTGGAATAACAGGGGCGCATCAGCCCCAGCATTTT
CASSGITGAHQPQHF
>NA|TRBJ2-7|NA|TRBV30
TGTGCCTGGCCCCCTCCCGGGAGCGGAACGGGCTACGAGCAGTACTTC
CAWPPPGSGTGYEQYF
>NA|TRBJ2-3|NA|TRBV10-3
TGTGCCATCAGTGAGTCCGGGGAAACAGATACGCAGTATTTT
CAISESGETDTQYF
>NA|TRBJ2-4|TRBD2|TRBV6-6
TGTGCCAGCAGTTCGGCTAGCGGGATAGACATTCAGTACTTC
CASSSASGIDIQYF
>NA|TRBJ1-1|NA|TRBV30
TGTGCCTGGAAAGTGAGGACAGCCGGCACTGAAGCTTTCTTT
CAWKVRTAGTEAFF
>NA|TRBJ2-7|NA|TRBV21-1
TGTGCCAGCAAGCGAGGGGGGGAGCGCGAGCAGTACTTC
CASKRGGEREQYF
>NA|TRBJ1-2|NA|TRBV20-1
TGCAGTGCTAGAGGGGAGGACGGCTACACCTTC
CSARGEDGYTF
>NA|TRBJ2-1|TRBD2|TRBV11-2
TGTGCCAGCAGCCCCCGCCCGGGACTAGCCCACAATGAGCAGTTCTTC
CASSPRPGLAHNEQFF
>NA|TRBJ1-1|NA|TRBV6-5
TGTGCCAGCAGGCCCTCCCCGGCAGGGCTTGTTGAAGCTTTCTTT
CASRPSPAGLVEAFF
>NA|TRBJ2-7|NA|TRBV7-9
TGTGCCAGCAGCTTAGATCTGGCAGGGATACAGCAGTACTTC
CASSLDLAGIQQYF
>NA|TRBJ2-7|NA|TRBV19
TGTGCCAGTAACCCGACGAACAGGGACGAGCAGTACTTC
CASNPTNRDEQYF
>NA|TRBJ1-2|NA|TRBV19
TGTGCCAGTAGCCTAGGATTCTATGGCTACACCTTC
CASSLGFYGYTF
>NA|TRBJ2-2|NA|TRBV7-9
TGTGCCAGCAGCTTAGGGAGGTGGTTTGAAGGGAACACCGGGGAGCTGTTTTTT
CASSLGRWFEGNTGELFF
>NA|TRBJ1-1|NA|TRBV20-1
TGCAGTGTCCTGTGGGCTCCTGAAGCTTTCTTT
CSVLWAPEAFF
>NA|TRBJ1-2|NA|TRBV6-1
TGTGCCAGCAGTGAAAGGAGCGGTTACGGAGTCCTATATGGCTACACCTTC
CASSERSGYGVLYGYTF
>NA|TRBJ2-1|NA|TRBV28
TGTGCCAGCAGACTGGCGGGTCCCCCCTACAATGAGCAGTTCTTC
CASRLAGPPYNEQFF
>NA|TRBJ2-3|TRBD2|TRBV28
TGTGCCAGCAGTCCAGGGCTAGCGGTTCCTATGATCGGCACAGATACGCAGTATTTT
CASSPGLAVPMIGTDTQYF
>NA|TRBJ2-2|NA|TRBV6-5
TGTGCCAGCAGTTACTCAGATAGCGCGGTGGCCGGGGAGCTGTTTTTT
CASSYSDSAVAGELFF
>NA|TRBJ1-5|NA|TRBV27
TGTGCCAGCAGTTTTTTAGGGGGCAATCAGCCCCAGCATTTT
CASSFLGGNQPQHF
>NA|TRBJ1-2|TRBD1|TRBV6-1
TGTGCCAGCAGTGAAGCGGAAGGGACAGGAGCTAACTATGGCTACACCTTC
CASSEAEGTGANYGYTF
>NA|TRBJ2-1|NA|TRBV19
TGTGCCAGTACCGGAGGGCCTTGGAGCTCCTACAATGAGCAGTTCTTC
CASTGGPWSSYNEQFF
>once|TRBJ2-3|NA|TRBV27
TGTGCCAGCAAGACTCCGGGACTAGATACGCAGTATTTT
CASKTPGLDTQYF
>NA|TRBJ1-2|TRBD1|TRBV7-2
TGTGCCAGCAGCCCGGACAGGGGGCCCTATGGCTACACCTTC
CASSPDRGPYGYTF
>NA|TRBJ2-1|NA|TRBV5-4
TGTGCCAGCAGCCGGGAGCGTAGTGAGCAGTTCTTC
CASSRERSEQFF
>NA|TRBJ2-7|TRBD2|TRBV27
TGTGCCAGCAGTTCCTCTCGGGTGACTAGCGGGATCGAGCAGTACTTC
CASSSSRVTSGIEQYF